This T cell receptor (beta chain) was captured in a study of T cell repertoires in cytomegalovirus infection. Looking at the study overall: Matching HLA type, along with CMV infection, was indicated by public TCR beta signatures. Study-level results: Identification of carriers of CMV plus the relevant HLA was achieved through cumulative public TCR beta family frequency. There were HLA-C-restricted CMV-specific TCR beta clonotypes dominating the ex vivo response.

In TCRdb, the reads were re-called with MiXCR into one record per CDR3 protein. The data show hundreds of thousands of distinct CDR3 sequences, with 15% to 20% seen just once and under 9% held by the top ten. Comment on this clonotype: Its antigen is currently unknown.

Germline V lookup: CDR1 MNHEY, CDR2 SVGAGI. The CDR3 length is 14 residues. Trimming took off 6 bases at V and 5 bases at J, with 14 bases between the two ends. The gene calls are TRBV6-5 and TRBJ2-1; either TRBD1 or TRBD2 may fit D (6 bases each). The source of this sequence is a human donor in good health (CMV status not recorded). Some clones in this sample may be carry-over from other donors' samples. Sequencing input: PBMCs. CDR3: CASSRWGADNEQFF. CDR3 in DNA: TGTGCCAGCAGCCGGTGGGGGGCGGACAATGAGCAGTTCTTC.